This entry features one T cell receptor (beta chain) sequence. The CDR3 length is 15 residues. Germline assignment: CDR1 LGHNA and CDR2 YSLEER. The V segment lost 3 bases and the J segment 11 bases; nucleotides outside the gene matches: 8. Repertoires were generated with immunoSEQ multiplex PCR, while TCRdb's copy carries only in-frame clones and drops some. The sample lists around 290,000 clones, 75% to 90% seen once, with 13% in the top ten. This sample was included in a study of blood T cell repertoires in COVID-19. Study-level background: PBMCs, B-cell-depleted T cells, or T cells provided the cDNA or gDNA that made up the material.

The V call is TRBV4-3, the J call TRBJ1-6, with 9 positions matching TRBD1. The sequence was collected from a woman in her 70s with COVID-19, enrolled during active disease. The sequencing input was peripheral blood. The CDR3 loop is CASSQFRDRETPLHF. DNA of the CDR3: TGCGCCAGCAGCCAGTTCCGGGACAGGGAAACACCCCTCCACTTT.